The T cell receptor beta chain under discussion was sequenced for a study of blood T cell repertoires in COVID-19 (dated by TCRdb to 2018 to 2020). With respect to the entire study: Samples covering the acute and convalescent phases of COVID-19 were provided by collaborators in the United States, Italy and Spain. Where available, HLA class I and class II types were taken from metadata supplied by the sample provider and were not determined by assay-based typing. The material from the prospective study consisted of cDNA or gDNA derived from T cells, B-cell-depleted T cells, or PBMCs. The samples were drawn from the first 160 participants of the ongoing ImmuneRACE study and from 1,254 subjects provided by 6 global collaborators. Subjects who had been exposed to COVID-19, were actively infected with it, or had recovered from it provided the deeply sampled blood TCRbeta repertoires that made up the dataset. The sample metadata nearly always contained a de-identified subject ID, COVID-19 status, age in years and sex. The repertoires were released in a freely available public database meant as a resource for research on the immune response to SARS-CoV-2. The paper's findings and limits, for the study overall: How much clinical and demographic metadata was included differed by source and by participant, and the metadata was provided uncurated.

A word on this clone: Its antigen is unknown. One base away there is no much larger clone; base qualities are not given.

Trimming takes 4 bases off V and 5 bases off J; junction bases not matched to a gene: 11. The CDR3 goes from the cysteine to the phenylalanine over 16 residues. Just the 48-base CDR3 DNA is kept, in frame starting at base 1. Via the germline V gene, CDR1 is SGDLS and CDR2 YYNGEE. TCRbeta CDR3 regions were amplified from genomic DNA using the immunoSEQ Assay, a bias-controlled multiplex PCR. Concerning the study's data processing: Nucleated cell counts per sample were estimated from amplification of reference gene primers within the assay. To quantify the absolute abundance of each unique TCRbeta CDR3 rearrangement, sequence reads were collapsed and filtered. Productive Simpson clonality was computed per sample as the square root of Simpson's diversity index over productive rearrangements. TCRdb's version of the immuneACCESS table is confined to in-frame rearrangements and falls short of the full clone set. An unresolved V gene accounts for under half of the shortfall where checked; the remainder is of unknown origin. That table furnishes V, J and clone size, whereas the DNA furnished D and trimming. The sample records roughly 50,000 clones, more than 70% of which are singletons. The ten largest make up about a fifth of the sample.

Collaborating institutions collected whole blood in K2EDTA tubes following their own protocols. For TCRbeta analysis, collaborators shipped samples in one of three forms: frozen whole blood, isolated PBMCs, or DNA extracted from either of those sample types. The chain is assembled from TRBV9 and TRBJ2-1; TRBD2 fits 8 bases in the junction. The receptor's source is a human donor in a cohort sampled during active COVID-19. Sequenced: peripheral blood. The nucleotide sequence reads TGTGCCAGCAGCCCCGCGGGGTTAGCGGGGAACAATGAGCAGTTCTTC. Its protein reads: CASSPAGLAGNNEQFF. The full variable domain, with segments outside the CDR3 supplied by the reference TRBV9 and TRBJ2-1 proteins, appears as DSGVTQTPKHLITATGQRVTLRCSPRSGDLSVYWYQQSLDQGLQFLIQYYNGEERAKGNILERFSAQQFPDLHSELNLSSLELGDSALYFCASSPAGLAGNNEQFFGPGTRLTVL.